The 15 T cell receptor beta chains below come from one sample, sequenced in a study of T-cell reconstitution after alpha-beta-depleted transplantation in children. TCRbeta library construction was performed incorporating unique molecular identifiers. MiXCR was run by TCRdb on the PCR reads, yielding one entry per CDR3 protein. Here the sample spans approximately 800,000 distinct CDR3 sequences, under 20% being singletons. The material was PBMCs, mostly from graft donor cells, obtained 360 days after TCRalphabeta/CD19-depleted stem cell transplant. Source of these receptors: a male patient aged 10 to 17 who had a stem cell transplant for acute lymphoblastic leukemia, so the T cells may come from the graft donor.

This clonotype was seen many times. The chain uses TRBV5-1 and TRBJ2-4, with D possibly being TRBD2 (6 bases). CDR3 length equals 15 residues. Germline CDR1 SGHRS, CDR2 YFSETQ. V lost 0 bases, J lost 0 bases, and 7 bases lay in between. CDR3 DNA: TGCGCCAGCAGCTTGGGGAGGGTAGCCAAAAACATTCAGTACTTC. It translates to CASSLGRVAKNIQYF.

This clonotype has a handful of counts. This chain joins TRBV20-1 and TRBJ2-1; TRBD1 matches 9 bases. The germline V gene has CDR1 DFQATT and CDR2 SNEGSKA (reference sequence). V shed 4 bases, J shed 7 bases, and the junction held 11 bases outside the gene matches. The CDR3 spans 15 residues. DNA for the CDR3: TGCAGTGCTACGTACGGCGGGACAGGGTGGAATGAGCAGTTCTTC. It codes for CSATYGGTGWNEQFF.

The DNA of the CDR3 is TGTGCCAGCAGGGTGACTAGCGGAGGCTACAATGAGCAGTTCTTC. This encodes CASRVTSGGYNEQFF. This chain joins TRBV2 and TRBJ2-1; 9 nucleotides agree with TRBD2. The CDR3 has 15 amino acids. The germline V gene encodes CDR1 SNHLY and CDR2 FYNNEI. V shed 6 bases, J shed 3 bases, and the junction held 6 bases outside the gene matches.

The chain has TRBV27 and TRBJ2-2, with TRBD2 matching over 8 bases. Trimming at V came to 3 bases and at J to 7 bases, leaving 4 bases not matched to a gene. The CDR3 has 14 amino acids. Germline values: CDR1 MNHEY, CDR2 SMNVEV (reference sequence). The CDR3 region has the DNA TGTGCCAGCAGTTTGAGCGGGAGACTCGGGGAGCTGTTTTTT. This sequence encodes CASSLSGRLGELFF.

The rearrangement joins TRBV7-8 to TRBJ1-3; 8 bases fit TRBD1. V shed 4 bases, J shed 4 bases, and the junction held 12 bases outside the gene matches. CDR1 is SGHVS and CDR2 is FQNEAQ in the germline V gene. CDR3 length equals 17 residues. CDR3 nucleotides: TGTGCCAGCAGCTCCTCCAGGACAGGGTTGTCCGGAAACACCATATATTTT. Translating gives CASSSSRTGLSGNTIYF.

This clonotype was recorded many times. V and J are TRBV29-1 and TRBJ2-5; maybe TRBD1 (6 bases). The V end was cut by 0 bases, the J end by 1 base, with 12 bases between. Germline CDR1 SQVTM, CDR2 ANQGSEA. The CDR3 has 15 residues. CDR3 nucleotides: TGCAGCGTTGAAGACCCCAGGGGACCCCAAGAGACCCAGTACTTC. Its translation is CSVEDPRGPQETQYF.

This clonotype has at least ten counts. The gene calls are TRBV5-1 and TRBJ1-4; 7 bases map to TRBD1. V shed 3 bases and J 8 bases; nucleotides not matched to a gene: 10. Germline-derived CDR1 and CDR2 are SGHRS and YFSETQ. The CDR3 contains 15 residues. Here the CDR3 reads CASSSRTGRGEKLFF. The CDR3 DNA is TGCGCCAGCAGCTCCCGGACAGGTCGAGGCGAAAAACTGTTTTTT. Supplemented by reference TRBV5-1 and TRBJ1-4, the full variable domain reads KAGVTQTPRYLIKTRGQQVTLSCSPISGHRSVSWYQQTPGQGLQFLFEYFSETQRNKGNFPGRFSGRQFSNSRSEMNVSTLELGDSALYLCASSSRTGRGEKLFFGSGTQLSVL.

This chain uses TRBV18 with TRBJ2-2; D could derive from TRBD1 or TRBD2 (5 bases each). This CDR3 is built from 13 residues. Germline CDR1 reads KGHSH; CDR2 reads LQKENI. Trimming left V 4 bases short and J 7 bases short, with 10 bases between. DNA of the CDR3: TGTGCCAGCTCACGGGACCTGGACGGGGAGCTGTTTTTT. Encoded protein: CASSRDLDGELFF.

This chain links TRBV7-8 with TRBJ2-1; D possibly uses TRBD1 or TRBD2 (6 bases each). V was shortened by 5 bases and J by 4 bases, with 12 bases between the two germline ends. Germline-derived CDR1 and CDR2 are SGHVS and FQNEAQ. The CDR3 covers 14 residues. CDR3 region: CASSPRGEYNEQFF. Written as DNA, the CDR3 is TGTGCCAGCAGCCCTAGGGGGGAATACAATGAGCAGTTCTTC.

This clonotype showed up just once. The V call is TRBV20-1, the J call TRBJ2-7; 13 bases match TRBD2. The V gene's germline CDR1 is DFQATT and CDR2 SNEGSKA (reference sequence). CDR3 length: 14 amino acids. V lost 3 bases to trimming and J lost 5 bases; unmatched junction nucleotides: 4. CDR3 loop: CSARVGTSGNEQYF. The CDR3 coding sequence is TGCAGTGCTAGGGTCGGGACTAGCGGGAACGAGCAGTACTTC.

V usage is TRBV5-6 and J usage is TRBJ2-6, with D hard to call. Trimming left V 0 bases short and J 2 bases short, with 6 bases between. The CDR3 covers 15 residues. Germline values: CDR1 SGHDT, CDR2 YYEEEE. The CDR3 nucleotides are TGTGCCAGCAGCTTGGTGTGGCCTGGGGCCAACGTCCTGACTTTC. Protein sequence: CASSLVWPGANVLTF.

V gene TRBV20-1 combines with J gene TRBJ1-1; D remains ambiguous. CDR3 length: 13 amino acids. Per germline, CDR1 DFQATT and CDR2 SNEGSKA (reference sequence). V was trimmed by 3 bases and J by 1 base, leaving 9 bases between them. CDR3 in amino acids: CSASRVPNTEAFF. For the CDR3, the DNA is TGCAGTGCTAGTAGAGTACCGAACACTGAAGCTTTCTTT.

This clonotype appeared a few times. The DNA for the CDR3 is TGCGCCAGCAGCTCCGGAGGGGCCCCTAGAGCCAAAAACATTCAGTACTTC. Amino acids: CASSSGGAPRAKNIQYF. V is TRBV5-1 and J is TRBJ2-4; tentative D call: TRBD2 (6 bases). Trimming stripped 3 bases from V and 0 bases from J, with 16 bases between. CDR1 and CDR2 (germline): SGHRS, YFSETQ. CDR3 length equals 17 residues.

The chain uses TRBV7-6 and TRBJ2-3, with D maybe TRBD2 (6 bases). This CDR3 is built from 17 residues. V lost 2 bases to trimming and J lost 4 bases, with 19 bases between them. Looked up from germline, CDR1 is SGHVS and CDR2 is FNYEAQ. DNA for the CDR3: TGTGCCAGCAGCTTACTCGTCGCGGTCGGGGGTCCAGATACGCAGTATTTT. Translation: CASSLLVAVGGPDTQYF.

This chain joins TRBV11-2 and TRBJ2-5; 9 bases are shared with TRBD1. CDR1 and CDR2 (germline): SGHAT, FQNNGV. The junction had 4 bases not matched to a gene; V was cut back by 4 bases and J by 4 bases. The length of the CDR3 is 14 residues. The CDR3 DNA reads TGTGCCAGCAGCTGGGACAGGGTGGGAGAGACCCAGTACTTC. Translating gives CASSWDRVGETQYF.